The entry below gives a single T cell receptor beta chain sequence along with its context. The sample belongs to a study of CD8+ T cells in alopecia areata. The treatment denotes: oral pan-JAK inhibitor, 5-10 mg twice daily. RNA was isolated and reverse transcribed to cDNA, the sequencing template. Using immunoSEQ multiplex PCR, the repertoire was profiled, and TCRdb retains in-frame clones only, with some absent. The sample lists roughly 180,000 clones; approximately 56% were seen once. Per the germline V gene, CDR1 is MDHEN and CDR2 is SYDVKM. This CDR3 spans 16 amino acids. Trimming took off 5 bases at V and 5 bases at J, with 16 bases between the two ends.

The clonotype originates from a human donor with alopecia areata. This sample comprised CD4+ T cells sorted from blood, obtained at week 4, from a patient treated with tofacitinib. The chain couples TRBV28 to TRBJ1-6; D not resolved. The CDR3 protein is CASSLTGRRNNSPLHF. The CDR3 DNA follows: TGTGCCAGCAGTCTGACCGGGCGCAGAAATAATTCACCCCTCCACTTT.